The rows below give T cell receptor beta chains drawn from one sample of a study of shared clonotypes between healthy human individuals. This table comes from immunoSEQ multiplex PCR, and its TCRdb copy is limited to in-frame clones, with some not included. The table has 2 million or so clones, roughly 94% seen once. What was sequenced was naive CD8+ T cells sorted from blood. The source of these receptors is a man in his late teens or twenties in good health. CDR3s include the opening cysteine and the closing phenylalanine or tryptophan.

>TRBJ1-1|TRBV7-9
CASSNINLPLTEAFF
>TRBJ2-7|TRBV2
CASRARDRTYEQYF
>TRBJ1-5|TRBV5-6
CASSPGRDQPQHF
>TRBJ1-1|TRBV7-9
CASSLRGSGETEAFF
>TRBJ2-6|TRBV6-6
CASARTGPNVANVLTF
>TRBJ2-7|TRBV4-3
CASSQTRLEYEQYF
>TRBJ2-7|TRBV6-1
CASSEGIRDNYEQYF
>TRBJ1-1|TRBV6-6
CASSSRAGVSHTEAFF
>TRBJ2-7|TRBV7-6
CASSAERDEQYF
>TRBJ1-5|TRBV6-5
CASSPDGSNQPQHF
>TRBJ2-3|TRBV21-1
CASWAALTDTQYF
>TRBJ2-7|TRBV13
CASSLVQGRSDEQYF
>TRBJ1-6|TRBV6-1
CASTQGQGLNSPLHF
>TRBJ1-3|TRBV11-2
CASSLDRGNTIYF
>TRBJ2-1|TRBV27
CASTHPGGRVEFF
>TRBJ2-6|TRBV5-3
CAGDRGRPGANVLTF
>TRBJ1-1|TRBV5-1
CASSPWDSPNAFF
>TRBJ2-7|TRBV5-1
CASTYLGQGIYEQYF
>TRBJ1-2|TRBV10-3
CAISDGTNGYTF
>TRBJ2-7|TRBV7-8
CASSLGTAYEQYF
>TRBJ1-4|TRBV1
CTSSQDKGREDEKLFF
>TRBJ2-7|TRBV30
CAWSLGGVGPYEQYF
>TRBJ2-3|TRBV9
CASSVVGTPGDTQYF
>TRBJ2-2|TRBV27
CASSPGWAGGFSDTGELFF
>TRBJ2-4|TRBV11-2
CASSSVTGENIQYF
>TRBJ1-2|TRBV5-4
CASSTGQGVDGYTF
>TRBJ2-7|TRBV6-1
CASSEARGAYEQYF
>TRBJ2-1|TRBV5-1
CASSGFERPPNYNEQFF
>TRBJ2-1|TRBV9
CASSLRRGYEQFF
>TRBJ2-1|TRBV11-2
CASGSRASGDYNEQFF
>TRBJ1-2|TRBV29-1
CSVSDGYTF
>TRBJ2-2|TRBV2
CASKTGVTGELFF
>TRBJ1-1|TRBV4-1
CASSPRGGLTEAFF
>TRBJ2-5|TRBV28
CASSPDRAQETQYF
>TRBJ2-5|TRBV6-6
CASTHVDSLPGETQYF
>TRBJ2-1|TRBV27
CASSLYKDYNEQFF
>TRBJ2-7|TRBV9
CASSAGQGNYEQYF
>TRBJ1-5|TRBV19
CASSIDGGRRQPQHF
>TRBJ2-7|TRBV29-1
CSVEDGDRVSNEQYF
>TRBJ1-2|TRBV11-2
CASSLSAGAPGYTF
>TRBJ1-1|TRBV7-6
CASCDRDTEAFF
>TRBJ1-6|TRBV6-5
CASSWEGNSPLHF
>TRBJ2-1|TRBV20-1
CSARDGREQFF
>TRBJ2-7|TRBV5-8
CASSLGSGSYEQYF
>TRBJ1-2|TRBV2
CASSVPGSYGYTF
>TRBJ2-6|TRBV7-9
CASRAETLGRANVLTF
>TRBJ2-3|TRBV28
CASRSPGQGWDTQYF
>TRBJ1-4|TRBV30
CAWSVWDREEKLFF
>TRBJ2-7|TRBV4-1
CASSQDPGLAIGEQYF
>TRBJ2-7|TRBV7-9
CASSLDSFGGDEQYF
>TRBJ2-7|TRBV2
CASGPAGEGSYEQYF
>TRBJ2-1|TRBV13
CASTLPLAANEQFF
>TRBJ2-1|TRBV9
CASSPGGGRHNEQFF
>TRBJ2-2|TRBV6-6
CASSRDPYTGELFF
>TRBJ1-4|TRBV5-6
CASSLAGEVKLFF
>TRBJ2-3|TRBV6-5
CASSYSYGLEDTQYF
>TRBJ2-7|TRBV5-1
CASSLEAGQSYEQYF
>TRBJ2-7|TRBV30
CAWSVGLEQYF
>TRBJ2-3|TRBV13
CASSSDPELAGADTQYF